These T cell receptor beta chains were read from a single sample in a study of T-cell reconstitution after alpha-beta-depleted transplantation in children. One entry per CDR3 protein, called by TCRdb with MiXCR from the PCR reads. Here the sample spans about a million distinct CDR3 sequences, under 30% being singletons. This sample comprised PBMCs, mostly from graft donor cells, obtained 360 days after TCRalphabeta/CD19-depleted stem cell transplant. The receptors come from a boy younger than two who had a stem cell transplant for SCID, so the T cells may come from the graft donor. Both conserved end residues are part of each CDR3. Fields, in order: J gene, V gene, D gene, clone size, CDR3 DNA, CDR3 protein. A D gene is named only where the DNA matches it firmly. Clone sizes are given selectively: once, few, many, or a class where the clone is expanded.

>TRBJ2-7|TRBV24-1|NA|NA
TGTGCCACCAGTGACAGAGGAGCCTACGAGCAGTACTTC
CATSDRGAYEQYF
>TRBJ1-2|TRBV7-3|TRBD1|few
TGTGCCAGCAGCTCAGGGGGACATGGCTACACCTTC
CASSSGGHGYTF
>TRBJ2-3|TRBV12-3/TRBV12-4|NA|few
TGTGCCAGCAGTTTTTACGGGCGTTCCCCAGATACGCAGTATTTT
CASSFYGRSPDTQYF
>TRBJ2-1|TRBV30|TRBD1|NA
TGTGCCTGGAGGACAGGGAATGAGCAGTTCTTC
CAWRTGNEQFF
>TRBJ2-3|TRBV2|TRBD2|few
TGTGCCAGCAGTGTCCAGCGGGGGGGCACAGATACGCAGTATTTT
CASSVQRGGTDTQYF
>TRBJ2-2|TRBV4-1|TRBD1|NA
TGCGCCAGCAGCCAGGCAGGGGGCAACACCGGGGAGCTGTTTTTT
CASSQAGGNTGELFF
>TRBJ2-3|TRBV20-1|TRBD1|NA
TGCAGTGCTAGAGCGCGCTCAGGGGGCGCGGATACGCAGTATTTT
CSARARSGGADTQYF
>TRBJ1-1|TRBV5-1|NA|NA
TGCGCCAGCAGCTTGGTCCCTTCCACTGAAGCTTTCTTT
CASSLVPSTEAFF
>TRBJ2-1|TRBV6-5|NA|few
TGTGCCAGCAGTTACTCAAAGGTGGGCGAGCAGTTCTTC
CASSYSKVGEQFF
>TRBJ1-2|TRBV7-8|NA|few
TGTGCCAGCAGCTTCATAGTACAGGGAAGCGGTGGCTACACCTTC
CASSFIVQGSGGYTF
>TRBJ2-2|TRBV4-2|NA|few
TGTGCCAGCAGCCAATTCTTACAGGGAACCGGGGAGCTGTTTTTT
CASSQFLQGTGELFF
>TRBJ2-3|TRBV9|NA|NA
TGTGCCAGCAGCGTAAAGTCGCAGGGCCCCAGCACAGATACGCAGTATTTT
CASSVKSQGPSTDTQYF
>TRBJ2-1|TRBV12-3/TRBV12-4|NA|NA
TGTGCCAGCAGTCTAGGGGGGTGGAGTTACAATGAGCAGTTCTTC
CASSLGGWSYNEQFF
>TRBJ2-1|TRBV10-3|NA|many
TGTGCCATCGGCCCCTCCAACAATGAGCAGTTCTTC
CAIGPSNNEQFF
>TRBJ2-3|TRBV5-1|NA|NA
TGCGCCAGCAGCTTAAGTGATCCGGGAGATACGCAGTATTTT
CASSLSDPGDTQYF
>TRBJ1-2|TRBV5-5|NA|NA
TGTGCCAGCAGCTTGGAGGTCTCTCGGGGGAACTATGGCTACACCTTC
CASSLEVSRGNYGYTF
>TRBJ2-3|TRBV12-3/TRBV12-4|TRBD2|few
TGTGCCAGCAGTGGACTAGCAACAGATACGCAGTATTTT
CASSGLATDTQYF
>TRBJ1-1|TRBV5-1|NA|few
TGCGCCAGCAGCTTCGGGGGACCCGAAGCTTTCTTT
CASSFGGPEAFF
>TRBJ1-1|TRBV2|NA|few
TGTGCCGGACAAGCGGAGATCATGAACACTGAAGCTTTCTTT
CAGQAEIMNTEAFF
>TRBJ2-6|TRBV19|NA|NA
TGTGCCAGTAGTACGCCGGGACCTGGGTTATGGGGGGCCAACGTCCTGACTTTC
CASSTPGPGLWGANVLTF
>TRBJ1-1|TRBV5-1|TRBD1|NA
TGCGCCAGCAGCTTCCACCTCGGACAGGCCGTAAAAGCTTTCTTT
CASSFHLGQAVKAFF
>TRBJ2-2|TRBV4-1|NA|NA
TGCGCCAGCAGCCAAGATGGGGTCGGGTGGTCCACCGGGGAGCTGTTTTTT
CASSQDGVGWSTGELFF
>TRBJ1-2|TRBV5-1|NA|NA
TGCGCCAGCAGCTGGGGGGGCGGAAATATTGAAGGCTACACCTTC
CASSWGGGNIEGYTF
>TRBJ2-5|TRBV24-1|NA|NA
TGTGCCACCAGTGATTTGCCGGGACCTACCCAGTACTTC
CATSDLPGPTQYF
>TRBJ2-1|TRBV19|NA|NA
TGTGCCAGTAGTTGGGGTTTGTACAATGAGCAGTTCTTC
CASSWGLYNEQFF
>TRBJ2-1|TRBV5-1|TRBD2|NA
TGCGCCAGCAGCTCCCTAGCGGGGGCTAACAATGAGCAGTTCTTC
CASSSLAGANNEQFF
>TRBJ2-2|TRBV4-3|TRBD1|NA
TGCGCCAGCAGCCAAGATGCGAGGGGGCGTAGCGGGGAGCTGTTTTTT
CASSQDARGRSGELFF
>TRBJ1-1|TRBV6-6|NA|NA
TGTGCCAGCAGTTGGCAGGGGAGTGGAGCTTTCTTT
CASSWQGSGAFF